The sequence of this T cell receptor (beta chain) was determined in a study of T-cell reconstitution after alpha-beta-depleted transplantation in children. Regarding the study as a whole: T-cell counts and diversity at one year post-transplant came mainly from newly produced T cells. The study traced high day-60 TCRbeta diversity in some patients to surviving recipient T cells and thymic progenitors. As was reported, about two months after transplant, alpha-beta T cells came from several hundred expanded graft clones.

It was with unique molecular identifiers that the TCRbeta library was prepared. TCRdb re-analysed the PCR reads in MiXCR, keeping a single row per CDR3 protein. Among just under 150,000 distinct CDR3 sequences listed, roughly 9% were seen once. This clonotype has at least ten counts. Its cognate antigen is unknown. The CDR3 consists of 15 residues. V was clipped by 0 bases and J by 3 bases, with 6 bases between them. The germline V gene has CDR1 ENHRY and CDR2 SYGVKD. Here the sequenced sample was PBMCs, mostly from graft donor cells, taken 180 days after TCRalphabeta/CD19-depleted stem cell transplant. The rearrangement links TRBV10-3 to TRBJ2-6; tentative D call: TRBD2 (5 bases). The receptor's source is a female patient aged 2 to 10 who had a stem cell transplant for congenital amegakaryocytic thrombocytopenia, so the T cells may come from the graft donor. The DNA of the CDR3 is TGTGCCATCAGTGAGTCCGGGGTTGGGGCCAACGTCCTGACTTTC. Its translation: CAISESGVGANVLTF.